Described below is a single T cell receptor (beta chain) sequence and its context. Its antigen is unknown. The sample is drawn from a study of beta chain features in type 1 diabetes. Points from the study as a whole: Patients and controls would be equally affected if PCR favored shorter templates. Among type 1 diabetes patients, VDJ junctions had fewer insertions and more deletions.

The authors reverse transcribed all of the isolated RNA, so sequencing captured expressed TCRB transcripts. Generated by immunoSEQ multiplex PCR, the TCRdb table keeps only in-frame clones and is missing some. The data show some 140,000 clones, with about 9.2% seen just once and around 0.63% held by the top ten. Trimming cost V 3 bases and J 8 bases; bases outside gene matches: 10. The length of the CDR3 is 13 residues. Germline CDR1 reads GTSNPN; CDR2 reads SVGIG (reference sequence). This clonotype was sampled from a man younger than 30 in good health. This chain joins TRBV30 and TRBJ2-7, with 7 bases identical to TRBD1. Material for sequencing was central memory CD4+ T cells from blood. CDR3 nucleotides: TGTGCCTGGAGCCCCGGGACAGAAAGCAAGCAGTACTTC. Amino acids: CAWSPGTESKQYF. The whole variable domain, remainder taken from reference TRBV30 and TRBJ2-7, is SQTIHQWPATLVQPVGSPLSLECTVEGTSNPNLYWYRQAAGRGLQLLFYSVGIGQISSEVPQNLSASRPQDRQFILSSKKLLLSDSGFYLCAWSPGTESKQYFGPGTRLTVT.